What follows is one T cell receptor beta chain and its context. The antigen remains unidentified. The record originates from a study of Ad26.COV2.S vaccination and SARS-CoV-2 variants. Treatment noted: roughly 18 received Ad26.COV2.S at low or high dose, single or two shots; 5 received placebo; per-sample allocation not given. Samples came from day 63 after the first vaccine or placebo injection. Some clones are missing from TCRdb's copy, which holds only in-frame ones; the method was immunoSEQ multiplex PCR. The table has over 200,000 clones, approximately 88% seen once. Findings of the study overall: Spike-specific TCR breadth in vaccine recipients exceeded that seen in placebo recipients.

The V end lost 4 bases, the J end lost 6 bases, and 23 bases lay between the germline ends. The CDR3 sequence is 17 residues long. Germline loops: CDR1 SGHTS, CDR2 YDEGEE. Material: peripheral blood, obtained in a trial of Ad26.COV2.S vaccine versus placebo. J is TRBJ1-5 and V is TRBV5-8; no reliable D call. This TCR was sampled from a person between 18 and 60 years old who received the Ad26.COV2.S COVID-19 vaccine or a placebo. The CDR3 spells CASSANGVGRVVQPQHF. CDR3 coding DNA: TGTGCCAGCAGCGCCAACGGAGTCGGGCGGGTTGTTCAGCCCCAGCATTTT.